The rows below give T cell receptor beta chains drawn from one sample of a study of OX40 agonist ivuxolimab in advanced cancers. Profiled with immunoSEQ multiplex PCR; TCRdb holds only in-frame clones, not every one. The sample yields tens of thousands of clones, approximately 78% seen once. This material consisted of CD4+ or CD8+ T cells sorted from blood, taken in a trial of the OX40 agonist ivuxolimab. The receptors derive from an adult with an advanced solid tumor such as melanoma, head and neck, liver or kidney cancer. Each CDR3 is given with its conserved first and last residue. A D gene is named only where the DNA matches it firmly. Not every row has a clone size; where given, it reads once, few, many or a size class.

v_call	clone_size	d_call	j_call	cdr3_nt	cdr3_aa
TRBV2	NA	NA	TRBJ1-2	TGTGCCAGCACTCGGGAATTTAACTATGGCTACACCTTC	CASTREFNYGYTF
TRBV5-4	NA	NA	TRBJ1-2	TGTGCCAGCAGCTTGGGGGATAGACATGGGCGGGGCTACACCTTC	CASSLGDRHGRGYTF
TRBV6-6	NA	TRBD1	TRBJ1-1	TGTGCCAGCAGAGGGGACAGGAGGATGAACACTGAAGCTTTCTTT	CASRGDRRMNTEAFF
TRBV9	NA	NA	TRBJ1-5	TGTGCCAGCAGCCCAGGGTTTTCGAATCAGCCCCAGCATTTT	CASSPGFSNQPQHF
TRBV30	NA	TRBD1	TRBJ2-5	TGTGCCTGGAGTGTAAAGGGGGCCTACCAAGAGACCCAGTACTTC	CAWSVKGAYQETQYF
TRBV29-1	NA	NA	TRBJ1-1	TGCAGCGTGGGCGGTCCCAGGGAAGGTACTGAAGCTTTCTTT	CSVGGPREGTEAFF
TRBV13	NA	NA	TRBJ1-2	TGTGCCAGCAGCTTTACGGGACCATATGGCTACACCTTC	CASSFTGPYGYTF
TRBV25-1	NA	NA	TRBJ1-2	TGTGCCAGCAGTGAAGGAGGGGGTACTGGCTACACCTTC	CASSEGGGTGYTF
TRBV7-9	NA	NA	TRBJ2-1	TGTGCCAGCAGCCCAAGCCCCTACAATGAGCAGTTCTTC	CASSPSPYNEQFF
TRBV5-1	NA	NA	TRBJ2-7	TGCGCCAGCAGCAGCTATCGGGGGTACGAGCAGTACTTC	CASSSYRGYEQYF
TRBV11-1	NA	NA	TRBJ2-2	TGTGCCAGCAGCTTAGGGGACGGGGAGCTGTTTTTT	CASSLGDGELFF
TRBV5-1	NA	NA	TRBJ1-3	TGCGCCAGCGATCCCGGGGACGGCGGAAACACCATATATTTT	CASDPGDGGNTIYF
TRBV7-2	NA	TRBD2	TRBJ2-5	TGTGCCAGCAGCCCTACTAGCGGACAAGAGACCCAGTACTTC	CASSPTSGQETQYF
TRBV7-9	NA	NA	TRBJ2-1	TGTGCCAGCAGCTTATCAGTAGGTGAGCAGTTCTTC	CASSLSVGEQFF
TRBV11-2	NA	NA	TRBJ2-5	TGTGCCAGCAGCGTCGGAGAGACCCAGTACTTC	CASSVGETQYF
TRBV5-1	NA	TRBD1	TRBJ2-5	TGCGCCAGCAGTTCGGACAGGGCGTACAGGGAGACCCAGTACTTC	CASSSDRAYRETQYF
TRBV5-6	NA	TRBD2	TRBJ2-1	TGTGCCAGCAGCCCAGGACTAGCGGGAGGGGGTGAGCAGTTCTTC	CASSPGLAGGGEQFF
TRBV6-6	NA	TRBD1	TRBJ1-5	TGTGCCAGCAGTTCCCGGGACAGAAACAATCAGCCCCAGCATTTT	CASSSRDRNNQPQHF
TRBV7-2	NA	NA	TRBJ1-5	TGTGCCAGCAGCTCCTCCGTGCGAGGTAGCAATCAGCCCCAGCATTTT	CASSSSVRGSNQPQHF
TRBV18	NA	NA	TRBJ2-2	TGTGCCAGCTCACCCCGCGGAGGGGAGCTGTTTTTT	CASSPRGGELFF
TRBV29-1	once	NA	TRBJ1-2	TGCAGCGTTGGGACGTCTAACTATGGCTACACCTTC	CSVGTSNYGYTF
TRBV11-2	few	TRBD1	TRBJ2-7	TGTGCCAGCAGCTACTCCGGGACAGGAATCTACGAGCAGTACTTC	CASSYSGTGIYEQYF
TRBV5-5	NA	NA	TRBJ2-5	TGTGCCAGCAGCTTGGTGGGAAGCCAAGAGACCCAGTACTTC	CASSLVGSQETQYF
TRBV7-2	NA	NA	TRBJ2-2	TGTGCCAGCAGCTTGGGTGGCTCCGGGGAGCTGTTTTTT	CASSLGGSGELFF
TRBV7-2	NA	NA	TRBJ2-3	TGTGCCAGCAGCTTAGGGACATCGGATACGCAGTATTTT	CASSLGTSDTQYF
TRBV5-1	once	NA	TRBJ1-4	TGCGCCAGCAGCTTGGAAACAGGGCGGGATGAAAAACTGTTTTTT	CASSLETGRDEKLFF
TRBV6-1	NA	NA	TRBJ1-2	TGTGCCAGCGTGAGTGGACCGCTAGCCAACTATGGCTACACCTTC	CASVSGPLANYGYTF
TRBV27	NA	NA	TRBJ2-2	TGTGCCAGCAGTTTATTACTTAATTACCCCTCCGGGGAGCTGTTTTTT	CASSLLLNYPSGELFF
TRBV28	NA	NA	TRBJ2-1	TGTGCCAGCAGTTTTGGACTTAGTTACAATGAGCAGTTCTTC	CASSFGLSYNEQFF
TRBV5-1	few	TRBD1	TRBJ1-4	TGCGCCAGCAGCTTGGAATACAGGGGAGGTGAAAAACTGTTTTTT	CASSLEYRGGEKLFF
TRBV15	few	TRBD2	TRBJ2-7	TGTGCCACCAGCAGAGGGACTAGCGGAGACGAGCAGTACTTC	CATSRGTSGDEQYF
TRBV27	NA	NA	TRBJ2-7	TGTGCCAGCAGTTTGGGGGAGTGGGGCGAGCAGTACTTC	CASSLGEWGEQYF
TRBV7-3	NA	NA	TRBJ2-1	TGTGCCAGCAGCCGAGGGGGAGGAACTAGCGCTCCCTACAATGGGCAGTTCTTC	CASSRGGGTSAPYNGQFF
TRBV7-9	NA	NA	TRBJ1-3	TGTGCCAGCAGCTTAGGAGGAAACACCATATATTTT	CASSLGGNTIYF
TRBV5-4	NA	NA	TRBJ2-5	TGTGCCAGCGGTAGAGCCAGAGAGACCCAGTACTTC	CASGRARETQYF
TRBV6-6	NA	NA	TRBJ1-2	TGTGCCAGCAGTTACACAGTGAAGACCTATGGCTACACCTTC	CASSYTVKTYGYTF
TRBV27	NA	NA	TRBJ1-5	TGTGCCAGCAGTCTCTCAGGTACTTGGCAGCCCCAGCATTTT	CASSLSGTWQPQHF
TRBV19	NA	TRBD1	TRBJ1-2	TGTGCCAGTAGTAACCCGGGACAGCTTAACTATGGCTACACCTTC	CASSNPGQLNYGYTF
TRBV5-5	NA	NA	TRBJ1-1	TGTGCCAGCAGCTTGGAGGGGTCGGCAGGGCAAGCTTTCTTT	CASSLEGSAGQAFF
TRBV11-2	NA	NA	TRBJ2-2	TGTGCCAGCAGCTTAGTACGTCATCCAGCCGGGGAGCTGTTTTTT	CASSLVRHPAGELFF
TRBV19	NA	TRBD1	TRBJ2-1	TGTGCCAGTAGTAGGACAGGGGGCCTGGATGAGCAGTTCTTC	CASSRTGGLDEQFF
TRBV5-5	NA	TRBD1	TRBJ2-6	TGTGCCAGCAGCGACAGGGCTGGGGCCAACGTCCTGACTTTC	CASSDRAGANVLTF
TRBV9	once	TRBD1	TRBJ1-2	TGTGCCAGCAGCGTAGATACAGGGGATGGCTACACCTTC	CASSVDTGDGYTF
TRBV28	NA	TRBD1	TRBJ1-1	TGTGCCAGCAGTTCCCTTCAGGGGGCGAGGACTGAAGCTTTCTTT	CASSSLQGARTEAFF
TRBV19	NA	TRBD1	TRBJ1-5	TGTGCCAGTGGGACTACAGGGGGAGGGAATCAGCCCCAGCATTTT	CASGTTGGGNQPQHF
TRBV5-8	NA	NA	TRBJ2-1	TGTGCCAGCAGGGACAATGAGCAGTTCTTC	CASRDNEQFF
TRBV2	NA	NA	TRBJ2-6	TGTGCCAGCAGATTCGACAGATTCTCTGGGGCCAACGTCCTGACTTTC	CASRFDRFSGANVLTF
TRBV29-1	NA	TRBD1	TRBJ1-1	TGCAGCGTCCCGGGACAGGGAGGAACTGAAGCTTTCTTT	CSVPGQGGTEAFF
TRBV19	once	NA	TRBJ1-2	TGTGCCAGTAGTAGAGGCGGGGGATCCCATGGCTACACCTTC	CASSRGGGSHGYTF
TRBV11-2	NA	NA	TRBJ1-2	TGTGCCAGCAGCTTAATTACTAACTATGGCTACACCTTC	CASSLITNYGYTF